This note documents a single TCR beta chain sequence. The antigen is unknown. Only in-frame clones appear in the TCRdb table, and some are missing; sequencing was by immunoSEQ multiplex PCR. This table holds tens of thousands of clones, roughly 49% found once. The sample originates from a study of cytotoxic CD8 clonotypes in ibrutinib-treated CLL. Study summary: After median about 5.5 years, around 15 stayed in remission, about 12 progressed; responses some 25 partial, 2 complete. Broader study findings: Public clonotypes, found uncommonly, either contracted or stayed stable on treatment.

Cryopreserved PBMCs supplied about 1.8 micrograms of genomic DNA for TCR beta libraries. Per germline, CDR1 MNHNY and CDR2 SVGAGI (reference sequence). CDR3 length: 14 residues. V was pared by 8 bases and J by 7 bases, with 15 bases between. The TCR sequence derives from a human donor with chronic lymphocytic leukemia. This material consisted of PBMCs, taken at disease progression, from a patient treated with ibrutinib. This chain connects TRBV6-6 to TRBJ1-6; a possible D gene is TRBD1 (6 bases). The CDR3 sequence: CASGRQEPNSPLHF. The CDR3 DNA reads as TGTGCCAGCGGGAGACAGGAGCCGAATTCACCCCTCCACTTT.